This passage covers 22 T cell receptor beta chains from one sample sequenced in a study of blood T cells in healthy people across ages. A second PCR, run for about 7 to 11 cycles, used a sample-barcoded 5' primer plus a J-beta primer mix. TCRdb redid the calling of the 5' RACE reads with MiXCR, one entry per CDR3 protein. The sample carries hundreds of thousands of distinct CDR3 sequences, roughly half recorded once. Source material: blood. The receptors come from a woman older than 75 in good health.

This sequence joins TRBV9 and TRBJ2-7; TRBD1 is a possible D gene (6 bases). CDR1 and CDR2 from the germline V gene are SGDLS and YYNGEE. This CDR3 contains 14 residues. Trimming left V 4 bases short and J 3 bases short, with 14 bases between. The CDR3 protein is CASSPGHHVYEQYF. The CDR3 DNA is TGTGCCAGCAGCCCGGGACACCATGTCTACGAGCAGTACTTC.

This clonotype was counted a few times. The chain couples TRBV6-2 or TRBV6-3 to TRBJ1-5, with D possibly TRBD1 on 5 matching bases. The V gene lost 8 bases and the J gene lost 2 bases, with 16 bases spanning the gap. The CDR3 runs 15 residues. Germline V CDR1 and CDR2: MNHEY, SVGEGT. CDR3 in DNA: TGTGCCAGCTCGTATCCGGGGGTAGGCAATCAGCCCCAGCATTTT. Translation gives CASSYPGVGNQPQHF.

For this clonotype: This could be a read error, since a much larger clone is one nucleotide away. The chain employs TRBV20-1 and TRBJ2-1; TRBD2 matches at 7 bases. The CDR3 spans 11 residues. V gave up 5 bases and J gave up 13 bases; unmatched junction bases: 8. The V gene's germline CDR1 is DFQATT and CDR2 SNEGSKA (reference sequence). The CDR3 sequence: CSAPARETQFF. CDR3 DNA: TGCAGTGCTCCGGCGCGGGAGACCCAGTTCTTC.

The rearrangement uses TRBV29-1 and TRBJ2-5; 11 bases are shared with TRBD2. Trimming took 6 bases from V and 4 from J; bases not matched to a gene: 4. This CDR3 has 13 residues. CDR1 and CDR2 (germline): SQVTM, ANQGSEA. The CDR3, as DNA: TGCAGCGTCGGGACTAGCGGCCGAGAGACCCAGTACTTC. Translation gives CSVGTSGRETQYF.

CDR3 protein: CASSAAGGLGIQYF. In nucleotides, the CDR3 is TGTGCCAGCAGTGCAGCGGGGGGGCTCGGCATTCAGTACTTC. The chain links TRBV27 to TRBJ2-4, with TRBD2 matching over 10 bases. The CDR3 runs to 14 residues. Germline V gene data show CDR1 as MNHEY and CDR2 as SMNVEV (reference sequence). Trimming removed 5 bases from V and 9 bases from J; junction bases left unmatched: 7.

On this clonotype itself: At one boundary the junction diverges from the germline segment, which might be a read error. V usage is TRBV5-1 and J usage is TRBJ2-5; the match to TRBD1 covers 7 bases. The tail of the sequence fits TRBJ2-7 better, so the J call may be wrong. CDR1 is SGHRS, CDR2 YFSETQ, per germline. CDR3 size: 14 residues. CDR3 residues: CANSFDRVFYEQYF. CDR3 sequence (DNA): TGCGCCAACAGCTTCGACAGGGTATTCTACGAGCAGTACTTC.

The rearrangement links TRBV29-1 to TRBJ2-7, with D possibly matching TRBD1 (5 bases). Trimming took 4 bases from V and 6 from J, leaving 16 bases between them. The CDR3 contains 13 residues. Looked up from germline, CDR1 is SQVTM and CDR2 is ANQGSEA. Here the CDR3 reads CSVVGQGRGEQYF. For the CDR3, the DNA is TGCAGCGTTGTTGGGCAGGGCAGAGGCGAGCAGTACTTC.

This clonotype has ten or more counts. The chain carries TRBV5-1 and TRBJ2-1; 10 nucleotides match TRBD2. Trimming cost V 1 base and J 5 bases; bases outside gene matches: 3. Germline values: CDR1 SGHRS, CDR2 YFSETQ. The CDR3 loop spans 15 amino acids. Here the CDR3 DNA reads TGCGCCAGCAGCTTGTGGCTAGCGGGGGACAATGAGCAGTTCTTC. As protein: CASSLWLAGDNEQFF.

The rearrangement uses TRBV20-1 and TRBJ1-6, with D perhaps TRBD1 (5 bases). Germline CDR1 DFQATT, CDR2 SNEGSKA (reference sequence). The CDR3 is 16 amino acids. Deletions cut 0 bases from V and 0 bases from J, with 9 bases between. DNA of the CDR3: TGCAGTGCTAGAGATAGGGGCAGCTCCTATAATTCACCCCTCCACTTT. Translating it yields CSARDRGSSYNSPLHF.

The genes are TRBV24-1 and TRBJ2-5; D is undetermined. The germline V gene has CDR1 KGHDR and CDR2 SFDVKD. This CDR3 is 17 amino acids long. Deletions cut 1 base from V and 5 bases from J, with 19 bases between. CDR3 region: CATSDFKAEHPRETQYF. The CDR3 nucleotides are TGTGCCACCAGTGATTTTAAGGCCGAACATCCTAGGGAGACCCAGTACTTC.

The chain joins TRBV5-1 to TRBJ2-1, with unresolved D. The CDR3 is made up of 15 amino acids. Germline CDR1 SGHRS, CDR2 YFSETQ. Between the trimmed V and J ends, which lost 4 bases and 5 bases, there was a span of 16 bases. The CDR3 protein is CASSDSLGENNEQFF. The CDR3 bases are TGCGCCAGCAGCGACTCCCTGGGTGAGAACAATGAGCAGTTCTTC.

In regard to this clonotype: The conserved phenylalanine or tryptophan is not found at the CDR3 terminus, so this likely reflects a read error. The J gene is TRBJ2-7, the V gene TRBV2, with D uncertain. Germline CDR1 is SNHLY and CDR2 is FYNNEI. V shed 2 bases and J shed 6 bases, with 20 bases lying between them. There are 16 residues in the CDR3. CDR3: CASSEFAPRMGGEQYS. As DNA, the CDR3 is TGTGCCAGCAGTGAATTTGCCCCCAGGATGGGCGGCGAGCAGTACTCC.

This clonotype was seen a single time. CDR3 bases: TGCGCCAGCAGCCCCTTAGAGAAAGGCGTTAACTATGGCTACACCTTC. Amino acids: CASSPLEKGVNYGYTF. The chain has TRBV4-1 and TRBJ1-2; unclear D gene. V dropped 4 bases and J dropped 1 base, with 16 bases sitting between them. CDR1 MGHRA and CDR2 YSYEKL come from the germline V gene. The CDR3 contains 16 residues.

This chain links TRBV13 with TRBJ2-7; the match to TRBD2 covers 9 bases. Germline CDR1 is PRHDT and CDR2 is FYEKMQ (reference sequence). The junction had 7 bases not matched to a gene; V was cut back by 5 bases and J by 2 bases. The CDR3 has 15 amino acids. The CDR3: CASSPLAGSTYEQYF. The CDR3 DNA sequence: TGTGCCAGCAGCCCGCTAGCGGGGTCGACCTACGAGCAGTACTTC.

CDR3 coding DNA: TGCAGTGCTAGGGCCGGGACTAGCGTCGGCAGCGGTACGCAGTATTTT. The encoded protein is CSARAGTSVGSGTQYF. V is TRBV20-1 and J is TRBJ2-3; 10 bases map to TRBD2. The CDR3 has 16 residues. V shed 3 bases, J shed 8 bases, and the junction held 14 bases outside the gene matches. Per germline, CDR1 DFQATT and CDR2 SNEGSKA (reference sequence).

This clonotype was picked up a small number of times. The gene calls are TRBV2 and TRBJ1-2, with a tentative D call TRBD1 (6 bases). V shed 3 bases and J shed 0 bases, with 11 bases lying between them. CDR1 is SNHLY and CDR2 is FYNNEI in the germline V gene. This CDR3 is 15 amino acids long. This CDR3 reads CASSDRTVSNYGYTF. In nucleotides, the CDR3 is TGTGCCAGCAGTGACCGGACAGTTTCTAACTATGGCTACACCTTC.

The genes are TRBV5-1 and TRBJ2-5; 10 bases line up with TRBD1. Trimming removed 3 bases from V and 11 bases from J; junction bases left unmatched: 7. Per the germline V gene, CDR1 is SGHRS and CDR2 is YFSETQ. This CDR3 comprises 13 residues. CDR3 nucleotide sequence: TGCGCCAGCAGCTCCGGGACAGGGGAAGGGCAGTACTTC. This encodes CASSSGTGEGQYF.

This clonotype was seen ten or more times. The chain uses TRBV20-1 and TRBJ2-5; TRBD2 might be the D (6 bases). The CDR3 consists of 18 residues. V was pared by 7 bases and J by 1 base, with 28 bases between. Germline V gives CDR1 DFQATT, CDR2 SNEGSKA (reference sequence). The chain's CDR3 is CSGAYLSTGTWLQETQYF. For the CDR3, the DNA is TGCAGTGGTGCCTACCTCTCGACCGGGACTTGGCTCCAAGAGACCCAGTACTTC.

This rearrangement joins TRBV2 to TRBJ2-2; tentatively, D is TRBD2 (6 bases). Germline V gene data show CDR1 as SNHLY and CDR2 as FYNNEI. This CDR3 is built from 14 residues. The CDR3 nucleotides read TGTGCTAGCGGTTCAGGGAGTAGAACCGGGGAGCTGTTTTTT. It is translated as CASGSGSRTGELFF.

This clonotype was seen a handful of times. This CDR3 is CASSATPGQITGELFF. For the CDR3, the DNA is TGTGCCAGCAGCGCGACACCGGGACAGATAACCGGGGAGCTGTTTTTT. The rearrangement links TRBV9 to TRBJ2-2; 7 bases fit TRBD1. The CDR3 has 16 residues. Trimming at V came to 3 bases and at J to 5 bases, leaving 10 bases not matched to a gene. The germline V gene has CDR1 SGDLS and CDR2 YYNGEE.

This clonotype was recorded a few times. V and J are TRBV27 and TRBJ2-2; D uncertain. Trimming stripped 3 bases from V and 7 bases from J, with 9 bases between. This CDR3 has 13 residues. In germline, CDR1 is MNHEY, CDR2 SMNVEV (reference sequence). In nucleotides, the CDR3 is TGTGCCAGCAGTTTCTTCTTAGGCGGGGAGCTGTTTTTT. Its translation: CASSFFLGGELFF.

The chain has TRBV4-2 and TRBJ1-5; possibly TRBD1 for D (6 bases). Trimming removed 2 bases from V and 1 base from J, with 9 bases in between. The CDR3 covers 15 residues. Germline lookup yields CDR1 LGHNA and CDR2 YNFKEQ. CDR3 region: CASSQLGGSNQPQHF. In nucleotides, the CDR3 is TGTGCCAGCAGCCAACTAGGGGGGAGCAATCAGCCCCAGCATTTT.